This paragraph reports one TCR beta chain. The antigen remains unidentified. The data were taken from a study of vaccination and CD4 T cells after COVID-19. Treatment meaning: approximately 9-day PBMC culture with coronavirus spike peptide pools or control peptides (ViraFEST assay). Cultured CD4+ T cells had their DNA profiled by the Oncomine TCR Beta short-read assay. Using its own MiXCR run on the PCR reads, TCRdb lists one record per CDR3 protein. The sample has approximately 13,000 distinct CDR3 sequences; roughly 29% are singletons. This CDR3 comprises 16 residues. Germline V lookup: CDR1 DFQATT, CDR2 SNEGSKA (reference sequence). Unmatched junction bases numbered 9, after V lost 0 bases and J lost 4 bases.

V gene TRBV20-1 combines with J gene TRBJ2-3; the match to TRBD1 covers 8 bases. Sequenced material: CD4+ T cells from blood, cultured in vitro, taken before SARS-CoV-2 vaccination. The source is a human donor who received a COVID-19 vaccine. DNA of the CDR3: TGCAGTGCTAGAGATCGAGGGGCAGGGGGCCCAGATACGCAGTATTTT. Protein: CSARDRGAGGPDTQYF.